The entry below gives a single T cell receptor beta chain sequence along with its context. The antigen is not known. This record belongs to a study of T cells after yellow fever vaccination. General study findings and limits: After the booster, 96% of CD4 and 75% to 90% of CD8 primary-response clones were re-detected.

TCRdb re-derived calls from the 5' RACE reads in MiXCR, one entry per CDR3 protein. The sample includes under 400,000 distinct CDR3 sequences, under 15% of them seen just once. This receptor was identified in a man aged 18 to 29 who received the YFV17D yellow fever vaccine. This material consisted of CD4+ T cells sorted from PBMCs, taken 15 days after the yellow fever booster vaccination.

As DNA, the CDR3 is TGTGCCAGTACGCCCGGGGATAGAACTGAAGCTTTCTTT. This translates into CASTPGDRTEAFF. The V call is TRBV28, the J call TRBJ1-1; the D is unclear. This CDR3 spans 13 amino acids. Trimming took off 9 bases at V and 5 bases at J, with 16 bases between the two ends. CDR1 is MDHEN, CDR2 SYDVKM, per germline.